Below are 8 T cell receptor beta chains sequenced from a single sample in a study of identical twins. Via MiXCR, TCRdb re-called the 5' RACE reads, giving one row per CDR3 protein. The sample lists hundreds of thousands of distinct CDR3 sequences, around 5.7% occurring once. The sample was naive T cells sorted from blood. Every receptor here comes from a man aged 18 to 35 in good health.

This clonotype has just one count. This chain connects TRBV5-1 to TRBJ2-7; 7 bases fit TRBD1. J was trimmed by 5 bases and V by 4 bases; bases with no gene match: 12. The length of the CDR3 is 15 residues. Germline values: CDR1 SGHRS, CDR2 YFSETQ. CDR3: CASSEAGTEAHEQYF. The DNA for the CDR3 is TGCGCCAGCAGCGAAGCCGGGACAGAGGCCCACGAGCAGTACTTC.

This clonotype was counted ten times or more. The genes are TRBV15 and TRBJ1-5; D ambiguous. This CDR3 comprises 15 residues. Trimming pared 1 base from V and 7 bases from J, leaving 14 bases between. CDR1 and CDR2 (germline): LNHNV, YYDKDF (reference sequence). The CDR3 nucleotides are TGTGCCACCAGCAGAGCCGACCTCGAGGGACAGCCCCAGCATTTT. This sequence encodes CATSRADLEGQPQHF.

The CDR3 nucleotides are TGTGCCAGTAGTTGGGGAGCGGGAGGGTTCACCGGGGAGCTGTTTTTT. Protein sequence: CASSWGAGGFTGELFF. The chain has TRBV19 and TRBJ2-2; 10 nucleotides line up with TRBD2. Trimming took 5 bases from V and 4 from J; bases not matched to a gene: 7. Germline CDR1 LNHDA, CDR2 SQIVND (reference sequence). The CDR3 consists of 16 residues.

The sample holds a few counts of this clonotype. J is TRBJ2-7 and V is TRBV11-2, with D perhaps matching TRBD1 (6 bases). The germline gives CDR1 SGHAT, CDR2 FQNNGV. There are 15 residues in the CDR3. Trimming cost V 4 bases and J 2 bases, with 15 bases left between them. Written as DNA, the CDR3 is TGTGCCAGCAGCTCAGTTGCAGGGGCGGCCTACGAGCAGTACTTC. Protein: CASSSVAGAAYEQYF.

The chain has TRBV7-8 and TRBJ2-7; TRBD2 matches 8 bases. The CDR3 is 14 amino acids. V was clipped by 2 bases and J by 5 bases; unmatched bases: 5. Looked up from germline, CDR1 is SGHVS and CDR2 is FQNEAQ. CDR3 sequence reads: CASSLNGRAHEQYF. CDR3 coding DNA: TGTGCCAGCAGCTTAAACGGGAGGGCCCACGAGCAGTACTTC.

This clonotype was seen ten or more times. The chain combines TRBV5-5 with TRBJ2-4; no clear D. This CDR3 is built from 13 residues. CDR1 is SGHKS, CDR2 YYEKEE, per germline (reference sequence). The germline V and J ends were trimmed by 3 bases and 0 bases, with 4 bases remaining between them. This CDR3 is CASSSTAKNIQYF. Here the CDR3 DNA reads TGTGCCAGCAGCTCCACAGCCAAAAACATTCAGTACTTC.

In its sample, this clonotype was seen many times. The rearrangement links TRBV20-1 to TRBJ2-7, with D unclear. The CDR3 is made up of 12 amino acids. V lost 0 bases and J lost 3, with 6 bases in between. Germline loops: CDR1 DFQATT, CDR2 SNEGSKA (reference sequence). The CDR3, as DNA: TGCAGTGCTAGAGACCCATACTACGAGCAGTACTTC. The encoded protein is CSARDPYYEQYF.

This clonotype was seen only a few times. The chain uses TRBV7-3 and TRBJ2-1, with 12 bases fitting TRBD2. This CDR3 has 16 amino acids. Germline CDR1 is SGHTA and CDR2 is FQGTGA. J was trimmed by 6 bases and V by 5 bases; bases with no gene match: 8. The CDR3 loop reads CASSALAGGYGNEQFF. The CDR3 bases are TGTGCCAGCAGCGCCCTAGCGGGAGGGTACGGCAATGAGCAGTTCTTC.